A single sample is the source of the 8 T cell receptor beta chains below, sequenced in a study of metastatic and nonmetastatic thyroid tumors. Prior to thyroid surgery, none of the patients had received any treatment. TCRdb recomputed clones from the PCR reads via MiXCR. The sample shows about 36,000 clones, more than 20% of them seen only once. Sequenced sample: blood. The receptor set was obtained from a female donor with papillary thyroid cancer or a benign thyroid nodule (not recorded which). Some clones in this sample may be carry-over from other donors' samples.

This clone was seen many times. The chain carries TRBV24-1 and TRBJ2-1, with a tentative D call TRBD2 (6 bases). CDR3 length equals 16 residues. Trimming shortened V by 1 base and J by 7 bases, and 16 bases separated the two germline ends. CDR1 KGHDR and CDR2 SFDVKD come from the germline V gene. In DNA form, the CDR3 reads TGTGCCACCAGTGATTTCAGTAGCGGAGAACGGAATGAGCAGTTCTTC. It is translated as CATSDFSSGERNEQFF.

Regarding this clone: Germline is not matched at one junction end, which may reflect a read error. This chain links TRBV28 with TRBJ1-5; TRBD1 might be the D (6 bases). The CDR3 runs to 15 residues. CDR1 and CDR2 from the germline V gene are MDHEN and SYDVKM. CDR3 protein: CASSLQGFDNQPHHF. The CDR3 DNA follows: TGTGCCAGCAGCTTACAGGGCTTCGACAATCAGCCCCATCATTTT.

This clone was seen a few times. This chain uses TRBV20-1 with TRBJ2-1; TRBD2 agrees at 10 bases. CDR3 length: 15 residues. V was clipped by 7 bases and J by 0 bases; unmatched bases: 6. The germline V gene has CDR1 DFQATT and CDR2 SNEGSKA (reference sequence). CDR3: CSGIGLADSYNEQFF. The CDR3 DNA reads as TGCAGTGGGATCGGACTAGCGGACTCCTACAATGAGCAGTTCTTC.

This sequence joins TRBV28 and TRBJ2-1; a possible D gene is TRBD2 (5 bases). V was pared by 6 bases and J by 9 bases, with 21 bases between. Germline CDR1 MDHEN, CDR2 SYDVKM. The CDR3 length is 15 residues. The chain's CDR3 is CASRLPGSPTREQFF. In DNA form, the CDR3 reads TGTGCCAGCAGACTACCGGGATCACCAACACGTGAGCAGTTCTTC.

The chain recombines TRBV6-1 with TRBJ2-3; no definite D call. CDR1 and CDR2 from the germline V gene are MNHNS and SASEGT. The CDR3 consists of 15 residues. Trimming took off 7 bases at V and 5 bases at J, with 19 bases between the two ends. The CDR3 DNA is TGTGCCAGCAAGGACCGCGGTCTCATCGGAGATACGCAGTATTTT. Protein: CASKDRGLIGDTQYF.

The chain recombines TRBV4-2 with TRBJ2-2; D may match TRBD1 or TRBD2 (5 bases each). Deletions cut 1 base from V and 7 bases from J, with 13 bases between. Germline CDR1 reads LGHNA; CDR2 reads YNFKEQ. This CDR3 has 15 amino acids. The CDR3 nucleotides read TGTGCCAGCAGCCAAGTAGAGGGAGACAGCGGGGAGCTGTTTTTT. It translates to CASSQVEGDSGELFF.

Many counts were recorded for this clone. The V call is TRBV18, the J call TRBJ1-1, with a possible D match to TRBD1 (6 bases). Trimming shortened V by 0 bases and J by 5 bases, and 10 bases separated the two germline ends. This CDR3 has 14 residues. Germline V gene data show CDR1 as KGHSH and CDR2 as LQKENI. The CDR3 region is CASSPPGGLTEAFF. The CDR3 nucleotides are TGTGCCAGCTCACCACCGGGGGGGCTGACTGAAGCTTTCTTT.

This clone was recorded many times. V and J are TRBV7-9 and TRBJ1-2; 8 positions match TRBD1. V dropped 1 base and J dropped 5; count of bases not matched to a gene: 3. Germline CDR1 and CDR2: SEHNR and FQNEAQ (reference sequence). The CDR3 consists of 14 residues. Here the CDR3 DNA reads TGTGCCAGCAGCTTAGGGCAGGGGGCTTATGGCTACACCTTC. This translates into CASSLGQGAYGYTF.